This T cell receptor beta chain was identified during a study of shared clonotypes between healthy human individuals. Whole-study results and caveats: As a rule, naive subsets had a larger estimated richness than memory subsets.

CDR1 is LNHDA, CDR2 SQIVND, per germline (reference sequence). CDR3 size: 13 residues. Between the trimmed V and J ends, which lost 1 base and 8 bases, there was a span of 11 bases. The assay was immunoSEQ multiplex PCR, and TCRdb's table has in-frame clones only and misses some. The table records about 2.3 million clones, approximately 95% of them present only once. To note about this clone: Its target is unknown.

The sample consisted of naive CD4+ T cells from PBMCs. Indicated subset: CD45RA+ positively selected. J is TRBJ1-2 and V is TRBV19; D is uncertain. This receptor was identified in a young man in good health. Some clones in this sample may be carry-over from other donors' samples. This chain's CDR3 is CASSIGRYEGYTF. For the CDR3, the DNA is TGTGCCAGTAGTATAGGCAGGTATGAAGGCTACACCTTC.